This is a list of T cell receptor beta chains from one sample in a study of T cells in Graves' hyperthyroidism and ophthalmopathy. TCRdb re-derived calls from the multiplex PCR reads in MiXCR, one entry per CDR3 protein. The sample includes fewer than 400,000 distinct CDR3 sequences, around a sixth of them seen just once. Material: blood. These receptors originate from a man under 40 with Graves' hyperthyroidism. Both conserved end residues are part of each CDR3. Each record gives: D gene, clone size, V gene, J gene, CDR3 DNA, CDR3 protein. The D gene is left open where the match is weak. A clone size is listed for some rows: how often the clone was seen (once, few, many), or a class if it is expanded.

D gene: TRBD1; clone size: many; V gene: TRBV12-3/TRBV12-4; J gene: TRBJ2-5; CDR3 DNA: TGTGCCAGCAGTTTGGGACAGGGGTACCAAGAGACCCAGTACTTC; CDR3 protein: CASSLGQGYQETQYF
D gene: .; clone size: .; V gene: TRBV20-1; J gene: TRBJ2-7; CDR3 DNA: TGCAGTGCTAGAGTGCCGAGTGCCTACGAGCAGTACTTC; CDR3 protein: CSARVPSAYEQYF
D gene: .; clone size: .; V gene: TRBV12-3/TRBV12-4; J gene: TRBJ1-6; CDR3 DNA: TGTGCCAGCAGGGCCGGGGACGGATTGAATTCACCCCTCCACTTT; CDR3 protein: CASRAGDGLNSPLHF
D gene: .; clone size: many; V gene: TRBV11-1; J gene: TRBJ2-5; CDR3 DNA: TGTGCCAGCAGCTTGTACAGGAGATCAGAGACCCAGTACTTC; CDR3 protein: CASSLYRRSETQYF
D gene: .; clone size: .; V gene: TRBV6-1; J gene: TRBJ1-5; CDR3 DNA: TGTGCCAGCAGGACCCCCAGGTTAGGGAATAATCAGCCCCAGCATTTT; CDR3 protein: CASRTPRLGNNQPQHF
D gene: .; clone size: few; V gene: TRBV9; J gene: TRBJ2-7; CDR3 DNA: TGTGCCAGCAGCCCCTTGGAGATGCACGAGCAGTACTTC; CDR3 protein: CASSPLEMHEQYF
D gene: .; clone size: .; V gene: TRBV5-1; J gene: TRBJ1-2; CDR3 DNA: TGCGCCAGCAGCTGGAGACAGTCCTATTCGGATGGCTACACCTTC; CDR3 protein: CASSWRQSYSDGYTF
D gene: .; clone size: many; V gene: TRBV30; J gene: TRBJ1-6; CDR3 DNA: TGTGCCTGGGTGAACAGTTTCGGGGGTTCACCCCTCCACTTT; CDR3 protein: CAWVNSFGGSPLHF
D gene: TRBD2; clone size: many; V gene: TRBV12-3/TRBV12-4; J gene: TRBJ2-1; CDR3 DNA: TGTGCCAGCAGAGATCTAGCGGGAGGGCCGTATGAGCAGTTCTTC; CDR3 protein: CASRDLAGGPYEQFF
D gene: TRBD1; clone size: .; V gene: TRBV7-3; J gene: TRBJ2-2; CDR3 DNA: TGTGCCAGCAGCCCTCTGGGGACAGGGGGTGGTAACACCGGGGAGCTGTTTTTT; CDR3 protein: CASSPLGTGGGNTGELFF
D gene: TRBD2; clone size: .; V gene: TRBV7-3; J gene: TRBJ2-1; CDR3 DNA: TGTGCCAGCAGCTTATTGGCTAGCGGGAGCGAGGGGAATGAGCAGTTCTTC; CDR3 protein: CASSLLASGSEGNEQFF
D gene: TRBD1; clone size: few; V gene: TRBV28; J gene: TRBJ2-1; CDR3 DNA: TGTGCCGGTAGGGACAGGGGGCGGCGTGAGCAGTTCTTC; CDR3 protein: CAGRDRGRREQFF
D gene: TRBD1; clone size: .; V gene: TRBV30; J gene: TRBJ2-7; CDR3 DNA: TGTGCCTGGAGTATCGGGACAGGGGGCTACGAGCAGTACTTC; CDR3 protein: CAWSIGTGGYEQYF
D gene: TRBD1; clone size: few; V gene: TRBV11-3; J gene: TRBJ2-2; CDR3 DNA: TGTGCCAGCAGCCACGGACAGGGGTCGAACACCGGGGAGCTGTTTTTT; CDR3 protein: CASSHGQGSNTGELFF
D gene: .; clone size: many; V gene: TRBV12-3/TRBV12-4; J gene: TRBJ2-5; CDR3 DNA: TGTGCCAGCAGACTCCAAGAGACCCAGTACTTC; CDR3 protein: CASRLQETQYF
D gene: .; clone size: many; V gene: TRBV12-3/TRBV12-4; J gene: TRBJ2-1; CDR3 DNA: TGTGCCAGCAGTTTAAGGGGGGATGAGCAGTTCTTC; CDR3 protein: CASSLRGDEQFF
D gene: .; clone size: few; V gene: TRBV19; J gene: TRBJ2-2; CDR3 DNA: TGTGCCAGTAGATCGGGGTACACCGGGGAGCTGTTTTTT; CDR3 protein: CASRSGYTGELFF
D gene: .; clone size: many; V gene: TRBV7-6; J gene: TRBJ2-1; CDR3 DNA: TGTGCCAGCAGCTCCCTCAACGTGGTTGATGAGCAGTTCTTC; CDR3 protein: CASSSLNVVDEQFF
D gene: .; clone size: few; V gene: TRBV5-1; J gene: TRBJ1-1; CDR3 DNA: TGCGCCAGCAGCTTGGACAGGGATTATTACACTGAAGCTTTCTTT; CDR3 protein: CASSLDRDYYTEAFF
D gene: .; clone size: many; V gene: TRBV28; J gene: TRBJ1-1; CDR3 DNA: TGTGCCAGCAGTTACCAAGGCTGGCCCCCGGGGACCTTACTGAACACTGAAGCTTTCTTT; CDR3 protein: CASSYQGWPPGTLLNTEAFF
D gene: .; clone size: few; V gene: TRBV9; J gene: TRBJ2-2; CDR3 DNA: TGTGCCAGCAGCGTAGATTTAGCAGCGAACACCGGGGAGCTGTTTTTT; CDR3 protein: CASSVDLAANTGELFF
D gene: TRBD1; clone size: many; V gene: TRBV20-1; J gene: TRBJ1-1; CDR3 DNA: TGCAGTGCTAGAGCCCGGACAGGGAAGTCTGAAGCTTTCTTT; CDR3 protein: CSARARTGKSEAFF
D gene: TRBD1; clone size: many; V gene: TRBV28; J gene: TRBJ1-2; CDR3 DNA: TGTGCCAGCAGCTTGGCGGAGGGACAGGGGACCTTC; CDR3 protein: CASSLAEGQGTF
D gene: TRBD2; clone size: .; V gene: TRBV24-1; J gene: TRBJ2-7; CDR3 DNA: TGTGCCACCAGTGAGGGGACTAGCGGGGGCTACGAGCAGTACTTC; CDR3 protein: CATSEGTSGGYEQYF
D gene: TRBD1; clone size: .; V gene: TRBV7-9; J gene: TRBJ2-3; CDR3 DNA: TGTGCCAGCAGCATCTTTCTCGGGACAGGGGGCGGTGATACGCAGTATTTT; CDR3 protein: CASSIFLGTGGGDTQYF
D gene: .; clone size: .; V gene: TRBV7-9; J gene: TRBJ2-1; CDR3 DNA: TGTGCCAGCAGCAAAGTTGGAGGTGGGCAGTTCTTC; CDR3 protein: CASSKVGGGQFF
D gene: TRBD2; clone size: many; V gene: TRBV10-2; J gene: TRBJ2-3; CDR3 DNA: TGCGCCAGCAGTGGCGGCGGGAGTACAGCAGATACGCAGTATTTT; CDR3 protein: CASSGGGSTADTQYF
D gene: TRBD2; clone size: once; V gene: TRBV19; J gene: TRBJ2-3; CDR3 DNA: TGTGCCAGTGGAATGGGGCGGGAGTACGGCACAGATACGCAGTATTTT; CDR3 protein: CASGMGREYGTDTQYF
D gene: TRBD1; clone size: many; V gene: TRBV20-1; J gene: TRBJ1-5; CDR3 DNA: TGCAGTGCTCCGAGGGGGACAGGTCGCAATCAGCCCCAGCATTTT; CDR3 protein: CSAPRGTGRNQPQHF
D gene: .; clone size: .; V gene: TRBV15; J gene: TRBJ1-6; CDR3 DNA: TGTGCCACCAGCCGCGGGGTTGGGAATTCACCCCTCCACTTT; CDR3 protein: CATSRGVGNSPLHF
D gene: .; clone size: many; V gene: TRBV12-3/TRBV12-4; J gene: TRBJ1-1; CDR3 DNA: TGTGCCAGCAGTTCCGAGTCGAACACTGAAGCTTTCTTT; CDR3 protein: CASSSESNTEAFF
D gene: .; clone size: many; V gene: TRBV28; J gene: TRBJ2-3; CDR3 DNA: TGTGCCAGCAGTTTCGACAGGAAAGATACGCAGTATTTT; CDR3 protein: CASSFDRKDTQYF
D gene: .; clone size: .; V gene: TRBV4-1; J gene: TRBJ2-3; CDR3 DNA: TGCGCCAGCAGCCAGGGACCCGTTGCAGATACGCAGTATTTT; CDR3 protein: CASSQGPVADTQYF
D gene: TRBD1; clone size: many; V gene: TRBV20-1; J gene: TRBJ2-7; CDR3 DNA: TGCAGTGCTAGAGACTTGGTGGCAGGGGGCTACGAGCAGTACTTC; CDR3 protein: CSARDLVAGGYEQYF
D gene: TRBD1; clone size: .; V gene: TRBV29-1; J gene: TRBJ2-7; CDR3 DNA: TGCAGCGCTTCGCAAAAGGGACAGGGGGCCTACGAGCAGTACTTC; CDR3 protein: CSASQKGQGAYEQYF
D gene: .; clone size: few; V gene: TRBV19; J gene: TRBJ1-1; CDR3 DNA: TGTGCCAGTAGTATAGTAGAGGGGCTGGGCACTGAAGCTTTCTTT; CDR3 protein: CASSIVEGLGTEAFF
D gene: TRBD2; clone size: many; V gene: TRBV12-3/TRBV12-4; J gene: TRBJ2-7; CDR3 DNA: TGTGCCAGCACAGCGGGAGGGTGGTCCTACGAGCAGTACTTC; CDR3 protein: CASTAGGWSYEQYF
D gene: .; clone size: .; V gene: TRBV6-1; J gene: TRBJ2-5; CDR3 DNA: TGTGCCAGCAGCCCCCCGGGAATGAGGACCCAGTACTTC; CDR3 protein: CASSPPGMRTQYF
D gene: TRBD2; clone size: .; V gene: TRBV20-1; J gene: TRBJ2-3; CDR3 DNA: TGCAGTGCTGGAGACCCTCTTACTAGCGGGGATGAAGGTACGCAGTATTTT; CDR3 protein: CSAGDPLTSGDEGTQYF
D gene: .; clone size: many; V gene: TRBV5-6; J gene: TRBJ2-1; CDR3 DNA: TGTGCCAGCAGCCACGAGGTGAAGGGTGAGCAGTTCTTC; CDR3 protein: CASSHEVKGEQFF
D gene: .; clone size: .; V gene: TRBV19; J gene: TRBJ2-1; CDR3 DNA: TGTGCCAGTAGTTGGGTGGGCCAGAACAATGAGCAGTTCTTC; CDR3 protein: CASSWVGQNNEQFF
D gene: .; clone size: .; V gene: TRBV7-6; J gene: TRBJ2-5; CDR3 DNA: TGTGCCAGCAGCTTCCTCTGGGAGACCCAGTACTTC; CDR3 protein: CASSFLWETQYF
D gene: TRBD2; clone size: few; V gene: TRBV11-3; J gene: TRBJ2-3; CDR3 DNA: TGTGCCAGCAGCTTGACTAGCGGGAGTAGGACAGATACGCAGTATTTT; CDR3 protein: CASSLTSGSRTDTQYF
D gene: .; clone size: .; V gene: TRBV19; J gene: TRBJ1-6; CDR3 DNA: TGTGCCAGTAGTATAGATGACGGCTCCCGATCGGCCCTCCACTTT; CDR3 protein: CASSIDDGSRSALHF
D gene: .; clone size: .; V gene: TRBV12-3/TRBV12-4; J gene: TRBJ1-5; CDR3 DNA: TGTGCCAGCAGTTTTGCACAGGGAAACAATCAGCCCCAGCATTTT; CDR3 protein: CASSFAQGNNQPQHF
D gene: .; clone size: few; V gene: TRBV4-1; J gene: TRBJ2-1; CDR3 DNA: TGCGCCAGCAGCCTCCAAGAGAGTTGGCAGAACTCCTACAATGAGCAGTTCTTC; CDR3 protein: CASSLQESWQNSYNEQFF
D gene: TRBD1; clone size: .; V gene: TRBV28; J gene: TRBJ2-7; CDR3 DNA: TGTGCCAGCAGCATAACAGGGGATAGGTACGAGCAGTACTTC; CDR3 protein: CASSITGDRYEQYF
D gene: .; clone size: few; V gene: TRBV7-8; J gene: TRBJ1-5; CDR3 DNA: TGTGCCAGCAGCGAAGTAAGGGATCAGCCCCAGCATTTT; CDR3 protein: CASSEVRDQPQHF
D gene: .; clone size: .; V gene: TRBV27; J gene: TRBJ1-1; CDR3 DNA: TGTGCCAGCAGTTTACGGGGGCTTAACACTGAAGCTTTCTTT; CDR3 protein: CASSLRGLNTEAFF
D gene: .; clone size: many; V gene: TRBV6-1; J gene: TRBJ1-5; CDR3 DNA: TGTGCCAGCAGTTCCGCAGGGTCACAGCCCCAGCATTTT; CDR3 protein: CASSSAGSQPQHF
D gene: TRBD2; clone size: many; V gene: TRBV20-1; J gene: TRBJ2-7; CDR3 DNA: TGCAGTGTCAGACTAGCGGACGCCTACGAGCAGTACTTC; CDR3 protein: CSVRLADAYEQYF
D gene: TRBD1; clone size: .; V gene: TRBV9; J gene: TRBJ1-4; CDR3 DNA: TGTGCCAGCAGGGGGACAGGAAGTGAAAAACTGTTTTTT; CDR3 protein: CASRGTGSEKLFF
D gene: TRBD1; clone size: few; V gene: TRBV6-5; J gene: TRBJ1-1; CDR3 DNA: TGTGCCAGCAGTTACTCAGACAGGGGGACTGAAGCTTTCTTT; CDR3 protein: CASSYSDRGTEAFF
D gene: .; clone size: many; V gene: TRBV6-2/TRBV6-3; J gene: TRBJ1-1; CDR3 DNA: TGTGCCAGCAGTTTTACAGGGAGTACTGAAGCTTTCTTT; CDR3 protein: CASSFTGSTEAFF
D gene: .; clone size: many; V gene: TRBV20-1; J gene: TRBJ2-7; CDR3 DNA: TGCAGTGCTAGAGATCTCCCGCCGGGACGCCACTACGAGCAGTACTTC; CDR3 protein: CSARDLPPGRHYEQYF
D gene: .; clone size: many; V gene: TRBV28; J gene: TRBJ2-1; CDR3 DNA: TGTGCCAGCAGCCCAGGGGGGGGCTACAATGAGCAGTTCTTC; CDR3 protein: CASSPGGGYNEQFF
D gene: .; clone size: many; V gene: TRBV7-3; J gene: TRBJ2-1; CDR3 DNA: TGTGCCAGCAGCTTGAACCCCGGACGAAGTGAGCAGTTCTTC; CDR3 protein: CASSLNPGRSEQFF
D gene: .; clone size: many; V gene: TRBV12-3/TRBV12-4; J gene: TRBJ2-1; CDR3 DNA: TGTGCCAGCAGCCAACCATCCCCCGGGGACAATGAGCAGTTCTTC; CDR3 protein: CASSQPSPGDNEQFF
D gene: .; clone size: few; V gene: TRBV12-3/TRBV12-4; J gene: TRBJ2-5; CDR3 DNA: TGTGCCAGCAGTCCGCTAACAGTCCAAGAGACCCAGTACTTC; CDR3 protein: CASSPLTVQETQYF